Below, one T cell receptor (beta chain) is given with its context. Its antigen remains unknown. Assay: immunoSEQ multiplex PCR; the TCRdb copy retains only in-frame clones and omits some. Of approximately 100,000 clones in the sample, roughly 90% were seen once. This entry is derived from a study of OX40 agonist ivuxolimab in advanced cancers. Across the whole study: Patients received intravenous ivuxolimab every 2 weeks at 0.01 to 10 mg/kg. General observations from the study: Determination of antigen specificity was not performed for the expanded peripheral T cells.

V lost 2 bases, J lost 6 bases, and 10 bases lay in between. The length of the CDR3 is 13 residues. Germline V lookup: CDR1 MDHEN, CDR2 SYDVKM. The specimen comprised CD4+ or CD8+ T cells sorted from blood, sampled in a trial of the OX40 agonist ivuxolimab. The receptor was derived from an adult with an advanced solid tumor such as melanoma, head and neck, liver or kidney cancer. J is TRBJ1-2 and V is TRBV28, with no clear D. The CDR3 DNA sequence: TGTGCCAGCAGTTTAAACGTACTGAATGGCTACACCTTC. Protein sequence: CASSLNVLNGYTF.